The 31 T cell receptor beta chains below all came from one sample that was sequenced in a study of beta chain features in type 1 diabetes. The authors reverse transcribed all of the isolated RNA, so sequencing captured expressed TCRB transcripts. The data were produced by immunoSEQ multiplex PCR, yet TCRdb's version contains in-frame clones alone and is incomplete. The sample consists of 150,000 to 200,000 clones, around 9.7% of them appearing once. Overall study findings and caveats: Among patients with Type 1 diabetes, TCRB CDR3s were moderately but significantly shorter in every one of the four CD4+ subsets.

These TCRs' antigens remain unknown. Sequencing was done on a sample of central memory CD4+ T cells from blood. Receptors originate from a woman aged 30 to 39 with type 1 diabetes.

This clone has just a few counts. This chain uses TRBV30 with TRBJ1-2, with D possibly TRBD1 on 5 matching bases. Per germline, CDR1 GTSNPN and CDR2 SVGIG (reference sequence). V dropped 0 bases and J dropped 4 bases, with 9 bases sitting between them. This CDR3 contains 13 residues. Here the CDR3 reads CAWSVGGGYGYTF. CDR3 in DNA: TGTGCCTGGAGTGTCGGGGGTGGCTATGGCTACACCTTC. Together with reference TRBV30 and TRBJ1-2, the CDR3 gives the full variable domain: SQTIHQWPATLVQPVGSPLSLECTVEGTSNPNLYWYRQAAGRGLQLLFYSVGIGQISSEVPQNLSASRPQDRQFILSSKKLLLSDSGFYLCAWSVGGGYGYTFGSGTRLTVV.

This clone was observed a handful of times. The chain uses TRBV6-5 and TRBJ2-7, with a tentative D call TRBD1 (6 bases). V lost 5 bases and J lost 3, with 14 bases in between. CDR3 size: 14 residues. The germline gives CDR1 MNHEY, CDR2 SVGAGI. The CDR3, as DNA: TGTGCCAGCAGTAAGGGACATTCGGGCTACGAGCAGTACTTC. This gives the protein CASSKGHSGYEQYF.

This clone has a handful of counts. The chain couples TRBV5-1 to TRBJ2-2; D unresolved. Per the germline V gene, CDR1 is SGHRS and CDR2 is YFSETQ. The CDR3 runs to 14 residues. V was shortened by 0 bases and J by 6 bases, with 9 bases between the two germline ends. The CDR3 DNA reads TGCGCCAGCAGCTTGGCCACATATTCCGGGGAGCTGTTTTTT. Protein: CASSLATYSGELFF. The complete variable domain, with remaining parts taken from reference TRBV5-1 and TRBJ2-2, reads KAGVTQTPRYLIKTRGQQVTLSCSPISGHRSVSWYQQTPGQGLQFLFEYFSETQRNKGNFPGRFSGRQFSNSRSEMNVSTLELGDSALYLCASSLATYSGELFFGEGSRLTVL.

In DNA form, the CDR3 reads TGTGCCAGCGCAACCCGACAGGGGAACACTGAAGCTTTCTTT. The encoded protein is CASATRQGNTEAFF. The rearrangement links TRBV27 to TRBJ1-1, with TRBD1 matching over 7 bases. The CDR3 is 14 residues long. The V and J ends lost 8 bases and 1 base, in that order; junction bases with no gene match: 7. Germline V gene data show CDR1 as MNHEY and CDR2 as SMNVEV (reference sequence).

The sample holds a few counts of this clone. J is TRBJ2-5 and V is TRBV11-2; D is ambiguous. Trimming removed 6 bases from V and 5 bases from J, with 10 bases in between. Germline values: CDR1 SGHAT, CDR2 FQNNGV. The CDR3 covers 12 residues. The CDR3 nucleotides are TGTGCCAGCAGGCCTTCCGGGGAGACCCAGTACTTC. It is translated as CASRPSGETQYF.

The table lists this clone with a few counts. This rearrangement joins TRBV6-1 to TRBJ2-7; 9 bases fit TRBD1. V was pared by 1 base and J by 6 bases, with 13 bases of the junction left unmatched. Germline V gene data show CDR1 as MNHNS and CDR2 as SASEGT. The CDR3 covers 17 residues. The CDR3 is CASSEERTGAISSEQYF. The CDR3 DNA follows: TGTGCCAGCAGTGAAGAGCGGACAGGGGCCATCTCTAGCGAGCAGTACTTC.

The J gene is TRBJ2-5, the V gene TRBV6-1, with 8 positions matching TRBD2. The CDR3 totals 13 residues. Trimming removed 5 bases from V and 7 bases from J; junction bases left unmatched: 6. CDR1 and CDR2 from the germline V gene are MNHNS and SASEGT. Here the CDR3 DNA reads TGTGCCAGCAGTTCCCTGGCGGGAGGGACCCAGTACTTC. It yields the protein CASSSLAGGTQYF.

The chain uses TRBV5-1 and TRBJ2-7; 11 bases match TRBD2. Germline V lookup: CDR1 SGHRS, CDR2 YFSETQ. J was trimmed by 4 bases and V by 4 bases; bases with no gene match: 4. This CDR3 region has 14 residues. In DNA, the CDR3 is TGCGCCAGCAGCCTCACTAGCGGGAGATACGAGCAGTACTTC. Protein: CASSLTSGRYEQYF.

V and J are TRBV5-1 and TRBJ2-3; TRBD2 agrees at 9 bases. The ends lost 4 bases at V and 2 bases at J; junction bases unmatched: 2. CDR1 and CDR2 from the germline V gene are SGHRS and YFSETQ. This CDR3 comprises 14 residues. As DNA, the CDR3 is TGCGCCAGCAGCCTAGCGGGAACCACAGATACGCAGTATTTT. Its translation: CASSLAGTTDTQYF.

V gene TRBV4-2 combines with J gene TRBJ1-1, with a weak D call TRBD1 (5 bases). Trimming left V 0 bases short and J 10 bases short, with 9 bases between. Germline CDR1 is LGHNA and CDR2 is YNFKEQ. This CDR3 is 12 amino acids long. CDR3 sequence: CASSQEEGAAFF. In DNA form, the CDR3 reads TGTGCCAGCAGCCAAGAAGAAGGGGCAGCTTTCTTT.

The gene calls are TRBV5-1 and TRBJ2-7; TRBD1 matches 12 bases. Trimming removed 0 bases from V and 9 bases from J; junction bases left unmatched: 10. The CDR3 is 16 amino acids. Per the germline V gene, CDR1 is SGHRS and CDR2 is YFSETQ. CDR3 region: CASSLVAGTGGDLQYF. The CDR3 DNA is TGCGCCAGCAGCTTGGTCGCCGGGACAGGGGGCGACCTGCAGTACTTC. The complete variable domain, with remaining parts taken from reference TRBV5-1 and TRBJ2-7, reads KAGVTQTPRYLIKTRGQQVTLSCSPISGHRSVSWYQQTPGQGLQFLFEYFSETQRNKGNFPGRFSGRQFSNSRSEMNVSTLELGDSALYLCASSLVAGTGGDLQYFGPGTRLTVT.

This sequence joins TRBV6-5 and TRBJ2-7, with 7 positions matching TRBD1. This CDR3 region has 14 residues. With V trimmed by 6 bases and J by 1 base, 6 bases remained unmatched. Looked up from germline, CDR1 is MNHEY and CDR2 is SVGAGI. CDR3 sequence reads: CASRTAGGSYEQYF. DNA of the CDR3: TGTGCCAGCAGGACCGCAGGGGGATCCTACGAGCAGTACTTC.

J is TRBJ1-1 and V is TRBV6-1; weak D call: TRBD1 (5 bases). This CDR3 region has 14 residues. Between the trimmed V and J ends, which lost 2 bases and 5 bases, there was a span of 12 bases. Looked up from germline, CDR1 is MNHNS and CDR2 is SASEGT. The DNA of the CDR3 is TGTGCCAGCAGTGAACACCAAGCAGGGACTGAAGCTTTCTTT. Translation: CASSEHQAGTEAFF.

Of note for this clone: At one end, the junction sequence differs from germline, possibly due to a read error. The chain employs TRBV5-4 and TRBJ2-1, with TRBD2 matching 8 bases. Per the germline V gene, CDR1 is SGHNT and CDR2 is YYREEE (reference sequence). This CDR3 has 11 amino acids. As DNA, the CDR3 is TGTGCCAGCAGCTTGGAGGGACTAGGTGTCTTC. This encodes CASSLEGLGVF. Filled out from reference TRBV5-4 and TRBJ2-1, the complete variable domain reads ETGVTQSPTHLIKTRGQQVTLRCSSQSGHNTVSWYQQALGQGPQFIFQYYREEENGRGNFPPRFSGLQFPNYSSELNVNALELDDSALYLCASSLEGLGVFGPGTRLTVL.

This clone turned up a few times. This rearrangement joins TRBV28 to TRBJ2-4; the D gene is possibly TRBD2 (6 bases). Trimming took 3 bases from V and 7 from J, leaving 13 bases between them. Germline-derived CDR1 and CDR2 are MDHEN and SYDVKM. The CDR3 has 14 amino acids. This CDR3 reads CASSFVPSENIQYF. The DNA for the CDR3 is TGTGCCAGCAGTTTTGTCCCTAGCGAGAACATTCAGTACTTC.

This clone was observed a few times. This sequence joins TRBV19 and TRBJ1-1, with TRBD1 identical over 7 bases. The trim removed 3 bases at V and 5 bases at J, leaving 6 bases unmatched. CDR1 is LNHDA, CDR2 SQIVND, per germline (reference sequence). There are 14 residues in the CDR3. In nucleotides, the CDR3 is TGTGCCAGTAGTATTCTCTTGGGACAGACTGAAGCTTTCTTT. Translated: CASSILLGQTEAFF. The whole variable domain, remainder taken from reference TRBV19 and TRBJ1-1, is DGGITQSPKYLFRKEGQNVTLSCEQNLNHDAMYWYRQDPGQGLRLIYYSQIVNDFQKGDIAEGYSVSREKKESFPLTVTSAQKNPTAFYLCASSILLGQTEAFFGQGTRLTVV.

This clone showed up just a few times. V gene TRBV11-3 combines with J gene TRBJ2-1; D is unclear. CDR3 length: 13 amino acids. Germline V gene lookup returns CDR1 SGHNT and CDR2 YENEEA. V shed 5 bases and J shed 2 bases, with 7 bases lying between them. The CDR3 loop reads CASSTSTYNEQFF. CDR3 in DNA: TGTGCCAGCAGCACATCAACCTACAATGAGCAGTTCTTC.

The V and J genes are TRBV4-1 and TRBJ1-1; D is unresolved. Trimming took off 1 base at V and 0 bases at J, with 9 bases between the two ends. This CDR3 has 15 amino acids. From germline, CDR1 is MGHRA and CDR2 YSYEKL. The CDR3 DNA sequence: TGCGCCAGCAGCCAAGTCTGGGCCATGAACACTGAAGCTTTCTTT. Its translation: CASSQVWAMNTEAFF.

In this sample, this clone turned up a few times. The rearrangement joins TRBV30 to TRBJ2-7; TRBD1 agrees at 9 bases. With 1 base clipped from V and 1 base from J, the junction kept 5 bases outside the gene matches. The CDR3 consists of 15 residues. Looked up from germline, CDR1 is GTSNPN and CDR2 is SVGIG (reference sequence). Here the CDR3 reads CAWSARDRDSYEQYF. The DNA of the CDR3 is TGTGCCTGGAGTGCTAGGGACAGGGATTCCTACGAGCAGTACTTC.

This chain joins TRBV7-3 and TRBJ1-1; D not certain. Germline values: CDR1 SGHTA, CDR2 FQGTGA. The CDR3 is made up of 14 amino acids. V was clipped by 3 bases and J by 1 base, with 9 bases between them. The CDR3 DNA sequence: TGTGCCAGCAGCTTGTTTTCGGGGAACACTGAAGCTTTCTTT. Its translation is CASSLFSGNTEAFF.

There are a few counts of this clone. The chain joins TRBV18 to TRBJ1-1; D uncertain. The CDR3 has 15 residues. Germline CDR1 is KGHSH and CDR2 is LQKENI. V was clipped by 1 base and J by 8 bases, with 17 bases between them. CDR3 amino acids: CASSPLIFGESEAFF. The CDR3 nucleotides are TGTGCCAGCTCACCACTAATCTTCGGAGAGTCAGAAGCTTTCTTT.

This clone was found a few times. V and J are TRBV21-1 and TRBJ2-1; TRBD1, the D gene given by the table, was not confirmed from the DNA. TRBV21-1 is noted as a pseudogene. The CDR3 consists of 15 residues. The CDR3 coding sequence is TGTGCCAATCTACAATGGGACAGACTGTACAATGAGCAGTTCTTC. Its translation is CANLQWDRLYNEQFF.

This clone was counted only a few times. The gene calls are TRBV7-8 and TRBJ1-2; 8 nucleotides agree with TRBD1. The CDR3 covers 14 residues. Germline V gene data show CDR1 as SGHVS and CDR2 as FQNEAQ. The V gene end was trimmed by 5 bases and the J gene end by 2 bases; junction bases not matched to a gene: 4. CDR3 bases: TGTGCCAGCAGCCCCCGGACAGGGAACTATGGCTACACCTTC. Translating it yields CASSPRTGNYGYTF.

The chain carries TRBV9 and TRBJ2-2; D is undetermined. Germline V gene data show CDR1 as SGDLS and CDR2 as YYNGEE. V lost 0 bases and J lost 0, with 9 bases in between. This CDR3 has 16 amino acids. The CDR3 sequence: CASSVGVASNTGELFF. Here the CDR3 DNA reads TGTGCCAGCAGCGTAGGGGTAGCTTCGAACACCGGGGAGCTGTTTTTT.

This rearrangement joins TRBV5-1 to TRBJ1-1, with D hard to call. The V gene lost 0 bases and the J gene lost 10 bases, with 13 bases spanning the gap. Germline loops: CDR1 SGHRS, CDR2 YFSETQ. This CDR3 comprises 13 residues. The CDR3 sequence: CASSLGADMGAFF. The CDR3 DNA reads as TGCGCCAGCAGCTTGGGGGCAGATATGGGAGCTTTCTTT.

Only a few counts were recorded for this clone. The chain combines TRBV2 with TRBJ1-2; D is possibly TRBD1 (6 bases). The CDR3 has 14 amino acids. Germline CDR1 SNHLY, CDR2 FYNNEI. V lost 8 bases to trimming and J lost 1 base, with 14 bases between them. The CDR3 loop reads CASLRQALNYGYTF. CDR3 sequence (DNA): TGTGCCAGCCTACGACAGGCGCTTAACTATGGCTACACCTTC.

The chain couples TRBV18 to TRBJ2-1, with TRBD2 matching 14 bases. J was trimmed by 6 bases and V by 3 bases; bases with no gene match: 7. The length of the CDR3 is 17 residues. CDR1 and CDR2 from the germline V gene are KGHSH and LQKENI. The DNA of the CDR3 is TGTGCCAGCTCACCCCCGAGTGGGACTAGCGGGAGCAATGAGCAGTTCTTC. It is translated as CASSPPSGTSGSNEQFF.

There are a few counts of this clone. This chain uses TRBV10-3 with TRBJ2-1; D perhaps matches TRBD2 (5 bases). V was pared by 0 bases and J by 0 bases, with 18 bases between. CDR1 is ENHRY, CDR2 SYGVKD, per germline. CDR3 size: 19 residues. The CDR3 region has the DNA TGTGCCATCAGTGAGTCTCCCGGCGGGTCGGCGAGCTCCTACAATGAGCAGTTCTTC. It yields the protein CAISESPGGSASSYNEQFF.

V usage is TRBV11-2 and J usage is TRBJ2-3; no clear D. The CDR3 spans 13 residues. Germline loops: CDR1 SGHAT, CDR2 FQNNGV. Trimming shortened V by 2 bases and J by 4 bases, and 7 bases separated the two germline ends. Written as DNA, the CDR3 is TGTGCCAGCAGCTTACCAGAAGCAGATACGCAGTATTTT. Translating gives CASSLPEADTQYF.

The chain couples TRBV5-1 to TRBJ2-4; D might be TRBD1 (5 bases). V lost 5 bases, J lost 0 bases, and 9 bases lay in between. CDR3 length equals 14 residues. Germline V lookup: CDR1 SGHRS, CDR2 YFSETQ. The CDR3 here is CASRQEPAKNIQYF. The CDR3 coding sequence is TGCGCCAGCAGACAGGAGCCAGCCAAAAACATTCAGTACTTC.

This clone was seen a handful of times. The chain is built from TRBV11-3 and TRBJ2-5, with a tentative D call TRBD2 (6 bases). CDR1 and CDR2 from the germline V gene are SGHNT and YENEEA. Deletions cut 7 bases from V and 5 bases from J, with 8 bases between. The CDR3 is made up of 11 amino acids. The CDR3 protein is CASKEGETQYF. DNA for the CDR3: TGTGCCAGCAAGGAGGGCGAGACCCAGTACTTC.